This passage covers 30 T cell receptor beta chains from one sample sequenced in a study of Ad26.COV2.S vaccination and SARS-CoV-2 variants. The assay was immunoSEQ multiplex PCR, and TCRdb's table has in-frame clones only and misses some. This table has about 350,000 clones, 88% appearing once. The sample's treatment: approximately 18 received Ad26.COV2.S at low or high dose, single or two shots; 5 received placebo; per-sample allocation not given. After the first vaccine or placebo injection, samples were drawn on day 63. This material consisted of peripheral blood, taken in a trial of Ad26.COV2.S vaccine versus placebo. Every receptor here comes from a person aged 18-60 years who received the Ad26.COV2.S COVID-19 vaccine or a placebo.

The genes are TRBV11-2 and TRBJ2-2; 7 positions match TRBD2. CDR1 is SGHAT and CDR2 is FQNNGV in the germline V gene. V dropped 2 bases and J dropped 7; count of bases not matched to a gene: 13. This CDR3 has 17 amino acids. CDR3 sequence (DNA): TGTGCCAGCAGCTTACCCCCCTCGGCGGGAGTTGTCGGGGAGCTGTTTTTT. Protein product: CASSLPPSAGVVGELFF. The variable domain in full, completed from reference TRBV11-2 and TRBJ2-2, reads EAGVAQSPRYKIIEKRQSVAFWCNPISGHATLYWYQQILGQGPKLLIQFQNNGVVDDSQLPKDRFSAERLKGVDSTLKIQPAKLEDSAVYLCASSLPPSAGVVGELFFGEGSRLTVL.

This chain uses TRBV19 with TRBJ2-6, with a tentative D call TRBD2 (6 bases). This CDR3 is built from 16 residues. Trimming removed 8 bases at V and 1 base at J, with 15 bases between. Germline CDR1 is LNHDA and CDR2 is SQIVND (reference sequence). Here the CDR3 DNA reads TGTGCCAGTGTTCAAGGAGGGCCTTCTGGGGCCAACGTCCTGACTTTC. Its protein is CASVQGGPSGANVLTF.

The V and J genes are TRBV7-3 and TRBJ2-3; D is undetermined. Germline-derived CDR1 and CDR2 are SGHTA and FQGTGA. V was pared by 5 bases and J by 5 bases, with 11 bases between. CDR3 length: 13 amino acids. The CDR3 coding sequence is TGTGCCAGCAGCCTACAGACTTTAGATACGCAGTATTTT. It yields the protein CASSLQTLDTQYF.

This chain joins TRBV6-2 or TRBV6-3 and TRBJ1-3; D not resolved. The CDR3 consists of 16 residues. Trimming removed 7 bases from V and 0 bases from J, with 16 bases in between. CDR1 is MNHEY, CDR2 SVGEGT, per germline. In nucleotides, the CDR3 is TGTGCCAGCATCCCCATTGCGGATACCTCTGGAAACACCATATATTTT. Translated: CASIPIADTSGNTIYF.

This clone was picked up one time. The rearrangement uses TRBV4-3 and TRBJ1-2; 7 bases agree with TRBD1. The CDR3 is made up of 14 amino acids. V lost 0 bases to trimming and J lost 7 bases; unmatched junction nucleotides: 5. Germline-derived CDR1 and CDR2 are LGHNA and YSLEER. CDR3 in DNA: TGCGCCAGCAGCCAAGAACCGGACAGGTCTGGCTACACCTTC. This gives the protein CASSQEPDRSGYTF.

The CDR3 DNA follows: TGTGCCAGCAGCCGACAGAACTCCCTGGGGGCCGGCTACACCTTC. This encodes CASSRQNSLGAGYTF. This chain links TRBV6-5 with TRBJ1-2; D possibly corresponds to TRBD1 (6 bases). Trimming left V 6 bases short and J 8 bases short, with 22 bases between. Looked up from germline, CDR1 is MNHEY and CDR2 is SVGAGI. There are 15 residues in the CDR3.

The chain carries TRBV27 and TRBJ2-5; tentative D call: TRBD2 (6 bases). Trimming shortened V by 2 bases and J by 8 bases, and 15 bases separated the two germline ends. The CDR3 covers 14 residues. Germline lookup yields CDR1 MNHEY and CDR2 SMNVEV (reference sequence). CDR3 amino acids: CASSLAGRLDTQYF. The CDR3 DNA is TGTGCCAGCAGTTTAGCAGGGAGGTTAGACACCCAGTACTTC.

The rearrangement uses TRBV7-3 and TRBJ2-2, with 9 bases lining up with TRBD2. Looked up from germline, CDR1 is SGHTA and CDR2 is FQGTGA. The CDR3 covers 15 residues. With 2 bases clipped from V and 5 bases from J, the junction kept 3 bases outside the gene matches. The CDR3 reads CASSLAGGWTGELFF. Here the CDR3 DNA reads TGTGCCAGCAGCTTAGCGGGAGGGTGGACCGGGGAGCTGTTTTTT.

The CDR3 here is CAISDYMGPRTEKETQYF. As DNA, the CDR3 is TGTGCCATCAGTGATTACATGGGTCCCCGGACAGAGAAAGAGACCCAGTACTTC. The chain joins TRBV10-3 to TRBJ2-5; possibly TRBD1 for D (6 bases). CDR1 and CDR2 (germline): ENHRY, SYGVKD. This CDR3 spans 18 amino acids. Trimming shortened V by 3 bases and J by 3 bases, and 23 bases separated the two germline ends.

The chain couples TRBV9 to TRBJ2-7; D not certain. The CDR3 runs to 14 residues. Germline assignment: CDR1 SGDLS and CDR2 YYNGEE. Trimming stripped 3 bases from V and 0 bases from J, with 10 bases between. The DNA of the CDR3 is TGTGCCAGCAGCGAGCATGTCAACTCCTACGAGCAGTACTTC. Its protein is CASSEHVNSYEQYF.

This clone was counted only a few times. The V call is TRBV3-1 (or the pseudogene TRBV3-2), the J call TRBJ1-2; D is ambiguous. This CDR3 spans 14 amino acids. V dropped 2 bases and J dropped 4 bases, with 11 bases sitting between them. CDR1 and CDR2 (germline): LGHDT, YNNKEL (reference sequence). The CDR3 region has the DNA TGTGCCAGCAGCCAATCGGGTCCCCTCTATGGCTACACCTTC. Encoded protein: CASSQSGPLYGYTF.

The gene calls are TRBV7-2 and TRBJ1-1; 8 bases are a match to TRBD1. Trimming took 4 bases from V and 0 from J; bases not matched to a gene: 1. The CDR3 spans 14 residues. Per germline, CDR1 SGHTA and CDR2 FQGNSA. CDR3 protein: CASSYRGMNTEAFF. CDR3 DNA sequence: TGTGCCAGCAGCTACAGGGGGATGAACACTGAAGCTTTCTTT. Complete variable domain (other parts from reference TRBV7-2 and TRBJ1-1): GAGVSQSPSNKVTEKGKDVELRCDPISGHTALYWYRQSLGQGLEFLIYFQGNSAPDKSGLPSDRFSAERTGGSVSTLTIQRTQQEDSAVYLCASSYRGMNTEAFFGQGTRLTVV.

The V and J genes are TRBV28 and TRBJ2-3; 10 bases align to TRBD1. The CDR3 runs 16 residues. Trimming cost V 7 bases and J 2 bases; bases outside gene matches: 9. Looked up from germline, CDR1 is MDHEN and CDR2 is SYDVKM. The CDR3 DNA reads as TGTGCCAGCAAAAAAATAGACAGGGGGCCCACAGATACGCAGTATTTT. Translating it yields CASKKIDRGPTDTQYF.

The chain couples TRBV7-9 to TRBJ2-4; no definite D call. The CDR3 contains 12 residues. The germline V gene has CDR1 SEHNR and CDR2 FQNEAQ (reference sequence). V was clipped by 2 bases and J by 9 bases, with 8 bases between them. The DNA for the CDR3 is TGTGCCAGCAGCTTATATCAAGGCATTCAGTACTTC. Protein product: CASSLYQGIQYF.

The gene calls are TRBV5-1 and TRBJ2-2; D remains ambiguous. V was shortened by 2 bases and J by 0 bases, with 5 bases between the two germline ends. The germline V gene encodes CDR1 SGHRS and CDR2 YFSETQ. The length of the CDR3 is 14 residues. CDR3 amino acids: CASSFTANTGELFF. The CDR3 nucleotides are TGCGCCAGCAGCTTCACAGCGAACACCGGGGAGCTGTTTTTT.

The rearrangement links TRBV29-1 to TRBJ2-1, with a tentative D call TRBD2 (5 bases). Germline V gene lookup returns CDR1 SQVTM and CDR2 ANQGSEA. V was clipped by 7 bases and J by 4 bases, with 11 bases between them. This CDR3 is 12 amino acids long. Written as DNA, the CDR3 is TGCAGCGCGACGACGGGATACAATGAGCAGTTCTTC. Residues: CSATTGYNEQFF.

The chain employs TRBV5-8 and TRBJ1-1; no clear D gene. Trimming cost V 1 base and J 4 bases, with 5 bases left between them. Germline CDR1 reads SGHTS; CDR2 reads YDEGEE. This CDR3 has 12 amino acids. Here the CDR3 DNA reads TGTGCCAGCAGCTTGTTTCGCACTGAAGCTTTCTTT. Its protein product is CASSLFRTEAFF. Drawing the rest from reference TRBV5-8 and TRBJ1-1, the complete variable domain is EAGVTQSPTHLIKTRGQQATLRCSPISGHTSVYWYQQALGLGLQFLLWYDEGEERNRGNFPPRFSGRQFPNYSSELNVNALELEDSALYLCASSLFRTEAFFGQGTRLTVV.

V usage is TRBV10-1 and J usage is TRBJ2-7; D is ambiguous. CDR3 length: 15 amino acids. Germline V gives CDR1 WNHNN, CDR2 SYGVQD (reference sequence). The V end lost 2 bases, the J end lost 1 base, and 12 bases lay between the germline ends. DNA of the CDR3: TGCGCCAGCAGTGAGAGGCCTCCTACATCCTACGAGCAGTACTTC. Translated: CASSERPPTSYEQYF.

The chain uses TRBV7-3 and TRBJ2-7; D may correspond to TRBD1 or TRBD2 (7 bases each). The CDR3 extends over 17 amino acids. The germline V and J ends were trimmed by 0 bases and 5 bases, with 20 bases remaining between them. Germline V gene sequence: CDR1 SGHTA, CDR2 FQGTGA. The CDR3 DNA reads TGTGCCAGCAGCTTAACGCCCCAAGGGGGCGGGGGAGACGAGCAGTACTTC. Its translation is CASSLTPQGGGGDEQYF.

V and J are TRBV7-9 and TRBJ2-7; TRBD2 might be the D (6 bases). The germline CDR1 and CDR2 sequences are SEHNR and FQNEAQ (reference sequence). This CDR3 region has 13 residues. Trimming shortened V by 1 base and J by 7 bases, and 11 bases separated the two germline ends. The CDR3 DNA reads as TGTGCCAGCAGCTTAGGAGCGGAGGGGGAGCAGTACTTC. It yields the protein CASSLGAEGEQYF. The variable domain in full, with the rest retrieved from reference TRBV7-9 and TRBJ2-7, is DTGVSQNPRHKITKRGQNVTFRCDPISEHNRLYWYRQTLGQGPEFLTYFQNEAQLEKSRLLSDRFSAERPKGSFSTLEIQRTEQGDSAMYLCASSLGAEGEQYFGPGTRLTVT.

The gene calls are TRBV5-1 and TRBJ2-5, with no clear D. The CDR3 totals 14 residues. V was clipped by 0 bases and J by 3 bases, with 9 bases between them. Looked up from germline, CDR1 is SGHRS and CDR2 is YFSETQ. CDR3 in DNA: TGCGCCAGCAGCTTGGAACAGCCTAAAGAGACCCAGTACTTC. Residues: CASSLEQPKETQYF.

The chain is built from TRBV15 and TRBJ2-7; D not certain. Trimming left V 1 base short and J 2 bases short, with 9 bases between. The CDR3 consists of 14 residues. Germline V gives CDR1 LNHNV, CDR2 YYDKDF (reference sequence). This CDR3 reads CATSRGVQPYEQYF. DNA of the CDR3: TGTGCCACCAGCAGAGGAGTGCAGCCCTACGAGCAGTACTTC.

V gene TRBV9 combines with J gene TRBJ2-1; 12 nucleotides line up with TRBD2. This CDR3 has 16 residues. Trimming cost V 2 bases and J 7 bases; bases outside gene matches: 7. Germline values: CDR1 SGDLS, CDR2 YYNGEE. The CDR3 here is CASSVLAGGPGNEQFF. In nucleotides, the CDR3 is TGTGCCAGCAGCGTTCTAGCGGGAGGGCCGGGGAATGAGCAGTTCTTC.

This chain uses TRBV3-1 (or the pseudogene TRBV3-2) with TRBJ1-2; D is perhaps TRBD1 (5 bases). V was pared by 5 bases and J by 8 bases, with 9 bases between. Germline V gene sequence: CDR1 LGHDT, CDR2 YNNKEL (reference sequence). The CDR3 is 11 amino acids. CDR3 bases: TGTGCCAGCAGCGGGGGGAGCGGCTACACCTTC. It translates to CASSGGSGYTF.

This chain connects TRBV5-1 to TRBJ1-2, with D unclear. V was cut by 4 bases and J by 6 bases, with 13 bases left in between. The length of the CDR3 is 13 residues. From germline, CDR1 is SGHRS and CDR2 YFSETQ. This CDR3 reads CASSLPERNGYTF. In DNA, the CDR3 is TGCGCCAGCAGCCTGCCCGAGAGGAATGGCTACACCTTC.

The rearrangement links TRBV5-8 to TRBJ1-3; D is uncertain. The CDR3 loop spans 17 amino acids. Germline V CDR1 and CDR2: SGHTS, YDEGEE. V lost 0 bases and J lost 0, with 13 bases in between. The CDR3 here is CASSLEPAGSSGNTIYF. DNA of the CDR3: TGTGCCAGCAGCTTGGAACCGGCAGGTTCCTCTGGAAACACCATATATTTT.

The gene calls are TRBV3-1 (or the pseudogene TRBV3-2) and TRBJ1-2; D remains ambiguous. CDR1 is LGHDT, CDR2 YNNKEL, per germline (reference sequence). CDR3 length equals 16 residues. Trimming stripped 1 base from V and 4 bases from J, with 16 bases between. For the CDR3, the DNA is TGTGCCAGCAGCCAAGCAGTAGGGAGCGGCGGCTATGGCTACACCTTC. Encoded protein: CASSQAVGSGGYGYTF.

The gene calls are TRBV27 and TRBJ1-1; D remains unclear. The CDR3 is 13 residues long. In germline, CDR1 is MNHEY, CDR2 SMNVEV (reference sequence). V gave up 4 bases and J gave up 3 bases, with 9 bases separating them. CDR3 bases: TGTGCCAGCAGTTCCCTAGCGGACACTGAAGCTTTCTTT. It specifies CASSSLADTEAFF.

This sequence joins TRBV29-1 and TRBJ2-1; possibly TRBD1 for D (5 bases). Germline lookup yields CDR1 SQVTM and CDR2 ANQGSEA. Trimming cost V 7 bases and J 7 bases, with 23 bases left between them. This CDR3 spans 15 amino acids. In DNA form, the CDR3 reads TGCAGCGCCCCGGTCAGGGAACGGTCGGTTAATGAGCAGTTCTTC. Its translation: CSAPVRERSVNEQFF.

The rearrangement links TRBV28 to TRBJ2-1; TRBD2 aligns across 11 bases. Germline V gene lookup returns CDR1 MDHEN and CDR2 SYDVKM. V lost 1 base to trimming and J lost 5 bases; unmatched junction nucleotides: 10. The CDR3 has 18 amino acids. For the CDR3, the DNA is TGTGCCAGCAGTTTATTAACCGGGGGACTAGCGGATAACAATGAGCAGTTCTTC. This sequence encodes CASSLLTGGLADNNEQFF. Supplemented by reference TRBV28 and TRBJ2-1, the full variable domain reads DVKVTQSSRYLVKRTGEKVFLECVQDMDHENMFWYRQDPGLGLRLIYFSYDVKMKEKGDIPEGYSVSREKKERFSLILESASTNQTSMYLCASSLLTGGLADNNEQFFGPGTRLTVL.